These 13 T cell receptor beta chains originate from one sample sequenced in a study of CD8 T cells in ankylosing spondylitis. TCRdb used MiXCR to reprocess the 5' RACE reads, holding one entry per CDR3 protein. Among 250,000 to 400,000 distinct CDR3 sequences listed, more than 9% were seen once. Specimen: blood, either unsorted or a sorted T cell fraction (not recorded which). The receptors come from a female donor with ankylosing spondylitis or in good health (not recorded which).

This clonotype was detected many times. The chain couples TRBV6-2 or TRBV6-3 to TRBJ2-3; D is uncertain. V lost 2 bases, J lost 4 bases, and 4 bases lay in between. Germline CDR1 MNHEY, CDR2 SVGEGT. This CDR3 is 12 amino acids long. The CDR3 sequence is CASSYRPDTQYF. Written as DNA, the CDR3 is TGTGCCAGCAGTTACAGGCCAGATACGCAGTATTTT.

This clonotype occurred many times. The V and J genes are TRBV20-1 and TRBJ2-2; no reliable D call. The CDR3 has 13 residues. V lost 1 base and J lost 2, with 5 bases in between. Germline V gene lookup returns CDR1 DFQATT and CDR2 SNEGSKA (reference sequence). The CDR3 DNA sequence: TGCAGTGCTAGAGGAGGCAACACCGGGGAGCTGTTTTTT. Residues: CSARGGNTGELFF.

In this sample, this clonotype turned up many times. V and J are TRBV5-1 and TRBJ2-5, with a weak D call TRBD1 (5 bases). With 6 bases removed from V and 1 base from J, the gap between germline ends came to 13 bases. The CDR3 is 14 residues long. From germline, CDR1 is SGHRS and CDR2 YFSETQ. CDR3: CASTQGAVQETQYF. CDR3 sequence (DNA): TGCGCCAGCACCCAAGGGGCAGTCCAAGAGACCCAGTACTTC.

The rearrangement joins TRBV24-1 to TRBJ2-7; 12 bases are shared with TRBD1. Trimming at V came to 8 bases and at J to 6 bases, leaving 19 bases not matched to a gene. The V gene's germline CDR1 is KGHDR and CDR2 SFDVKD. This CDR3 is built from 18 residues. The CDR3 DNA reads as TGTGCCACCACCCATGTCACCTTTCCGGGACAGGGGGCCTTCGAGCAGTACTTC. It yields the protein CATTHVTFPGQGAFEQYF.

The table lists this clonotype with a count of one. A read error may be the cause here, since a much bigger clone is one base away. This chain links TRBV5-1 with TRBJ2-1; 8 bases map to TRBD1. The trim removed 0 bases at V and 9 bases at J, leaving 8 bases unmatched. The CDR3 is 15 residues long. Germline CDR1 and CDR2: SGHRS and YFSETQ. CDR3: CASSLEQGGIIEQFF. CDR3 nucleotide sequence: TGCGCCAGCAGCTTGGAACAGGGGGGAATCATTGAGCAGTTCTTC.

There are many counts of this clonotype. The rearrangement uses TRBV7-6 and TRBJ2-1; TRBD2 aligns across 7 bases. Germline V lookup: CDR1 SGHVS, CDR2 FNYEAQ. The J segment lost 7 bases and the V segment lost 3 bases, leaving 18 bases of the junction unmatched. The length of the CDR3 is 18 residues. CDR3 sequence reads: CASSFTLVGGVRSNEQFF. DNA of the CDR3: TGTGCCAGCAGCTTTACCCTGGTGGGGGGGGTAAGGTCTAATGAGCAGTTCTTC.

The table lists this clonotype with a few counts. V and J are TRBV5-6 and TRBJ2-2; TRBD1 might be the D (6 bases). This CDR3 is built from 14 residues. Per germline, CDR1 SGHDT and CDR2 YYEEEE. Trimming cost V 4 bases and J 6 bases, with 13 bases left between them. The CDR3 loop reads CASSQGRRPGELFF. CDR3 coding DNA: TGTGCCAGCAGCCAGGGGCGCCGTCCCGGGGAGCTGTTTTTT.

At least ten counts were recorded for this clonotype. The genes are TRBV5-1 and TRBJ2-1; the match to TRBD1 covers 8 bases. CDR3 length: 14 residues. In germline, CDR1 is SGHRS, CDR2 YFSETQ. The V and J ends lost 5 bases and 6 bases, in that order; junction bases with no gene match: 7. The CDR3 spells CASSNGQGINEQFF. The DNA for the CDR3 is TGCGCCAGCAGTAACGGACAGGGTATCAATGAGCAGTTCTTC.

This clonotype occurred many times. This sequence joins TRBV5-1 and TRBJ2-2; 9 nucleotides line up with TRBD2. Unmatched junction bases numbered 2, after V lost 4 bases and J lost 4 bases. Germline V CDR1 and CDR2: SGHRS, YFSETQ. The CDR3 has 14 residues. DNA of the CDR3: TGCGCCAGCAGCAGGACTAGCGTCACCGGGGAGCTGTTTTTT. Protein sequence: CASSRTSVTGELFF.

This clonotype appeared many times. V is TRBV27 and J is TRBJ2-3, with a tentative D call TRBD2 (5 bases). CDR3 length: 15 residues. With 5 bases removed from V and 7 bases from J, the gap between germline ends came to 19 bases. CDR1 is MNHEY and CDR2 is SMNVEV in the germline V gene (reference sequence). Written as DNA, the CDR3 is TGTGCCAGCAGTCTAACCGGGATCTCAGCAAATACGCAGTATTTT. Encoded protein: CASSLTGISANTQYF.

This clonotype was seen at least ten times. The rearrangement joins TRBV20-1 to TRBJ2-5, with D perhaps TRBD1 (5 bases). The CDR3 covers 13 residues. V was cut by 3 bases and J by 1 base, with 9 bases left in between. Germline V CDR1 and CDR2: DFQATT, SNEGSKA (reference sequence). The CDR3 nucleotides read TGCAGTGCTAGTAAGACAGTCCAAGAGACCCAGTACTTC. Residues: CSASKTVQETQYF.

This clonotype has only a few counts. This chain connects TRBV20-1 to TRBJ2-3; the match to TRBD1 covers 9 bases. CDR1 and CDR2 (germline): DFQATT, SNEGSKA (reference sequence). This CDR3 region has 13 residues. The trim removed 3 bases at V and 5 bases at J, leaving 3 bases unmatched. The DNA of the CDR3 is TGCAGTGCTAGGACAGGGGGGGAAGATACGCAGTATTTT. Its protein product is CSARTGGEDTQYF.

In its sample, this clonotype was seen many times. The rearrangement links TRBV10-3 to TRBJ1-1; the D is unclear. Germline CDR1 and CDR2: ENHRY and SYGVKD. This CDR3 is 13 amino acids long. Trimming left V 7 bases short and J 2 bases short, with 11 bases between. The CDR3 DNA reads TGTGCCATCACCGGGCCCGATAACACTGAAGCTTTCTTT. Translated, it gives CAITGPDNTEAFF.